This is a list of T cell receptor beta chains from one sample in a study of cytotoxic CD8 clonotypes in ibrutinib-treated CLL. TCRdb's copy holds only in-frame clones and misses some; the assay was immunoSEQ multiplex PCR. Of around 25,000 clones detected, approximately 71% appear once; the ten largest clones hold 45% to 60%. The sample in question was PBMCs, obtained at disease progression, from a patient treated with ibrutinib. The receptors were sampled from a human donor with chronic lymphocytic leukemia. Each CDR3 is given with its conserved first and last residue. A D gene is named only where the DNA matches it firmly. The size field is filled for only some rows; it gives once, few, many or a size class.

TRBJ2-5 | - | TRBV7-6 | - | CASRLPGQETQYF | TGTGCCAGCAGACTACCTGGCCAAGAGACCCAGTACTTC
TRBJ1-2 | - | TRBV28 | few | CASSFGRDYGYTF | TGTGCCAGCAGTTTTGGCAGAGACTATGGCTACACCTTC
TRBJ2-3 | - | TRBV19 | - | CASSTRTDTQYF | TGTGCCAGTAGTACCCGCACAGATACGCAGTATTTT
TRBJ2-3 | - | TRBV29-1 | once | CSVERDIHFSDTQYF | TGCAGCGTTGAACGGGACATCCACTTTTCAGATACGCAGTATTTT
TRBJ1-1 | TRBD1 | TRBV7-6 | - | CASSLVRGRNTEAFF | TGTGCCAGCAGCTTAGTCAGGGGGCGAAACACTGAAGCTTTCTTT
TRBJ2-7 | - | TRBV14 | few | CASSRNEGYEQYF | TGTGCCAGCAGCCGAAACGAGGGATACGAGCAGTACTTC
TRBJ2-5 | - | TRBV7-9 | once | CASSPKGPETQYF | TGTGCCAGCAGTCCTAAGGGTCCGGAGACCCAGTACTTC
TRBJ1-6 | TRBD1 | TRBV6-6 | - | CASSHDRGNNSPLHF | TGTGCCAGCAGTCACGACAGGGGAAATAATTCACCCCTCCACTTT
TRBJ2-3 | - | TRBV5-1 | - | CASSLVGRGRTDTQYF | TGCGCCAGCAGCCTCGTGGGGCGGGGGCGCACAGATACGCAGTATTTT
TRBJ2-7 | - | TRBV4-1 | - | CASSQEIVGRAFSYEQYF | TGCGCCAGCAGCCAAGAGATAGTCGGCAGGGCCTTTTCCTACGAGCAGTACTTC
TRBJ1-2 | TRBD1 | TRBV4-1 | many | CASSHRATGDGYTF | TGCGCCAGCAGCCACAGGGCTACAGGGGACGGCTACACCTTC
TRBJ2-3 | - | TRBV9 | few | CASSVDPGRGTDTQYF | TGTGCCAGCAGCGTAGACCCTGGCAGGGGCACAGATACGCAGTATTTT
TRBJ1-2 | - | TRBV5-6 | - | CASSLSRTVGYTF | TGTGCCAGCAGCTTATCAAGGACAGTTGGCTACACCTTC
TRBJ2-7 | - | TRBV27 | medium-sized | CASSLNTWGEQYF | TGTGCCAGCAGTCTCAACACCTGGGGCGAGCAGTACTTC
TRBJ2-7 | - | TRBV7-9 | few | CASSSPPGSYEQYF | TGTGCCAGCAGCTCCCCCCCAGGCTCCTACGAGCAGTACTTC
TRBJ1-2 | - | TRBV5-8 | - | CASSWRTAAVDGYTF | TGTGCCAGCAGTTGGAGGACCGCCGCGGTGGATGGCTACACCTTC
TRBJ2-1 | TRBD1 | TRBV7-3 | - | CASSPGQNNEQFF | TGTGCCAGCAGTCCGGGACAGAACAATGAGCAGTTCTTC
TRBJ2-2 | TRBD2 | TRBV7-9 | few | CASSLAEREAYTGELFF | TGTGCCAGCAGCTTAGCCGAGCGGGAAGCCTACACCGGGGAGCTGTTTTTT
TRBJ2-7 | - | TRBV4-3 | - | CASSQSRDPSYEQYF | TGCGCCAGCAGCCAGTCCCGTGATCCCTCCTACGAGCAGTACTTC
TRBJ2-1 | - | TRBV9 | - | CASSVGTNEQFF | TGTGCCAGCAGCGTAGGAACCAATGAGCAGTTCTTC
TRBJ1-1 | - | TRBV15 | - | CATSRVQGAEAFF | TGTGCCACCAGCAGAGTACAGGGTGCTGAAGCTTTCTTT
TRBJ2-2 | - | TRBV19 | - | CASSIQGPGELFF | TGTGCCAGTAGTATACAGGGGCCCGGGGAGCTGTTTTTT
TRBJ2-7 | - | TRBV13 | - | CASSFGTAYEQYF | TGTGCCAGCAGCTTTGGAACGGCCTACGAGCAGTACTTC
TRBJ1-2 | - | TRBV5-5 | many | CASSYPGTAYGYTF | TGTGCCAGCAGTTATCCCGGGACGGCTTATGGCTACACCTTC
TRBJ2-1 | - | TRBV13 | - | CASSLQPNEQFF | TGTGCCAGCAGCTTGCAGCCGAATGAGCAGTTCTTC
TRBJ1-6 | - | TRBV5-6 | - | CASSLDSGNSPLHF | TGTGCCAGCAGCTTGGACAGCGGTAATTCACCCCTCCACTTT
TRBJ1-4 | - | TRBV4-1 | - | CASSQEGEGGELFF | TGCGCCAGCAGCCAAGAAGGGGAGGGGGGGGAACTGTTTTTT
TRBJ1-5 | - | TRBV4-2 | few | CASSQQETRQEAQHF | TGTGCCAGCAGCCAACAAGAGACGAGACAGGAGGCCCAGCATTTT
TRBJ1-2 | - | TRBV19 | - | CASSINGNYGYTF | TGTGCCAGTAGTATAAACGGAAACTATGGCTACACCTTC
TRBJ1-3 | - | TRBV5-1 | - | CASSLDTGSGNTIYF | TGCGCCAGCAGCTTGGATACAGGGTCTGGAAACACCATATATTTT
TRBJ2-7 | - | TRBV5-6 | once | CASSFGPSEYF | TGTGCCAGCAGCTTTGGACCCTCGGAGTACTTC
TRBJ2-2 | - | TRBV6-5 | - | CASSYGHTGELFF | TGTGCCAGCAGTTACGGTCATACCGGGGAGCTGTTTTTT
TRBJ1-2 | - | TRBV5-1 | - | CASSFEATNYGYTF | TGCGCCAGCAGCTTCGAAGCAACTAACTATGGCTACACCTTC
TRBJ2-3 | - | TRBV11-2 | - | CASSLDRAGTQYF | TGTGCCAGCAGCTTAGACAGGGCCGGGACGCAGTATTTT